This TCR beta chain was obtained from a study of vaccination and CD4 T cells after COVID-19. Treatment here: roughly 11-day PBMC culture with coronavirus spike peptide pools or control peptides (ViraFEST assay). For this clonotype: Its antigen is undetermined.

At the Johns Hopkins FTIC core, DNA taken from cultured CD4+ T cells was sequenced by way of the Oncomine TCR Beta short-read assay. Each CDR3 protein gets one entry after TCRdb re-called the PCR reads with MiXCR. The sample shows about 17,000 distinct CDR3 sequences, about 40% of them seen only once. Sequencing was done on a sample of CD4+ T cells from blood, cultured in vitro. This sequence was found in a human donor who had recovered from COVID-19.

The CDR3 protein is CASSIGGYSPLHF. CDR3 sequence (DNA): TGTGCCAGTAGTATAGGCGGATATTCACCCCTCCACTTT. The genes are TRBV19 and TRBJ1-6, with D uncertain. Germline loops: CDR1 LNHDA, CDR2 SQIVND (reference sequence). V was trimmed by 1 base and J by 8 bases, leaving 6 bases between them. The CDR3 length is 13 residues. Complete variable domain (other parts from reference TRBV19 and TRBJ1-6): DGGITQSPKYLFRKEGQNVTLSCEQNLNHDAMYWYRQDPGQGLRLIYYSQIVNDFQKGDIAEGYSVSREKKESFPLTVTSAQKNPTAFYLCASSIGGYSPLHFGNGTRLTVT.